This T cell receptor (beta chain) was recorded in a study of shared clonotypes between healthy human individuals. In regard to this clone: Antigen unknown.

Genomic DNA of each subset was evenly split across several immunoSEQ plates. Sequenced by immunoSEQ multiplex PCR; TCRdb stores in-frame clones only, minus some. The repertoire holds approximately 240,000 clones, with 65% as singletons. Study findings and constraints: What naive subsets generally showed was a larger estimated richness than memory subsets showed.

Trimming took off 7 bases at V and 0 bases at J, with 11 bases between the two ends. The CDR3 runs to 14 residues. Germline V lookup: CDR1 SGHRS, CDR2 YFSETQ. The chain employs TRBV5-1 and TRBJ1-3, with D perhaps TRBD1 (5 bases). The TCR sequence derives from a man aged 30 to 45 in good health. Sequenced input: memory CD4+ T cells sorted from blood. Subset defined: CD45RA-negative fraction. The CDR3 DNA follows: TGCGCCAGCTCTGGGACGGACTCTGGAAACACCATATATTTT. It is translated as CASSGTDSGNTIYF.